This TCR beta chain emerged from a study of T cell responses to AZD1222 COVID-19 vaccine. Regarding the study as a whole: Repertoires were obtained only post-peak T cell response.

TCRdb keeps only in-frame clones here, not all; method: immunoSEQ multiplex PCR. Of just over 150,000 clones detected, less than 90% appear once; the ten largest clones hold 6.9%. This CDR3 contains 16 residues. With 8 bases clipped from V and 3 bases from J, the junction kept 16 bases outside the gene matches. Germline V lookup: CDR1 LGHNT, CDR2 FRNRAP. Notes on this clone: The antigen is unknown.

This chain links TRBV12-5 with TRBJ2-7; TRBD2 matches 7 bases. The clonotype originates from an adult who had recovered from COVID-19. The sequencing here drew on peripheral blood, taken after recovery from COVID-19. In DNA, the CDR3 is TGTGCTAGTCCGAGCGGGGCGGGCCTACTCGACTACGAGCAGTACTTC. Protein: CASPSGAGLLDYEQYF.